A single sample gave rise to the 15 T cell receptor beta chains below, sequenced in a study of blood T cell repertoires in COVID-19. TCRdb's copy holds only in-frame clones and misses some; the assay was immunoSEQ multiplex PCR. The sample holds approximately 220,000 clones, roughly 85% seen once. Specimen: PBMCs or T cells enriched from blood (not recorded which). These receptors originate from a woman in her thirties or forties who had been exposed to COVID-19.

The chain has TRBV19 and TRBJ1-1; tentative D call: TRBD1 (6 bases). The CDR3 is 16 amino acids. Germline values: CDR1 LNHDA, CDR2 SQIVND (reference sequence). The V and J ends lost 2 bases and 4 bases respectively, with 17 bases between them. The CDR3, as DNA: TGTGCCAGTAGTATAAATACAGGGAGTCAGGCCACTGAAGCTTTCTTT. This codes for CASSINTGSQATEAFF. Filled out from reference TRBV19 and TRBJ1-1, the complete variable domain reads DGGITQSPKYLFRKEGQNVTLSCEQNLNHDAMYWYRQDPGQGLRLIYYSQIVNDFQKGDIAEGYSVSREKKESFPLTVTSAQKNPTAFYLCASSINTGSQATEAFFGQGTRLTVV.

The CDR3 protein is CASSQDRSSGGNTGELFF. CDR3 nucleotide sequence: TGCGCCAGCAGCCAAGATCGAAGTAGCGGGGGGAACACCGGGGAGCTGTTTTTT. The chain has TRBV4-1 and TRBJ2-2; 9 bases line up with TRBD2. J lost 1 base, V lost 0 bases, and 6 bases had no gene match. Germline V lookup: CDR1 MGHRA, CDR2 YSYEKL. The CDR3 length is 18 residues.

The CDR3 protein is CASSRTGGDKNTQYF. The CDR3 DNA reads TGTGCCAGCAGTCGGACAGGTGGAGATAAAAATACGCAGTATTTT. The rearrangement joins TRBV7-3 to TRBJ2-3, with 7 bases matching TRBD1. Germline assignment: CDR1 SGHTA and CDR2 FQGTGA. This CDR3 is built from 15 residues. The junction had 13 bases not matched to a gene; V was cut back by 6 bases and J by 7 bases.

CDR3 amino acids: CASSQGFRGTNTGELFF. CDR3 sequence (DNA): TGTGCCAGCAGCCAAGGTTTTCGGGGGACGAACACCGGGGAGCTGTTTTTT. This chain uses TRBV3-1 (or the pseudogene TRBV3-2) with TRBJ2-2, with a possible D match to TRBD2 (6 bases). The length of the CDR3 is 17 residues. Trimming removed 1 base from V and 0 bases from J, with 12 bases in between. Germline CDR1 and CDR2: LGHDT and YNNKEL (reference sequence).

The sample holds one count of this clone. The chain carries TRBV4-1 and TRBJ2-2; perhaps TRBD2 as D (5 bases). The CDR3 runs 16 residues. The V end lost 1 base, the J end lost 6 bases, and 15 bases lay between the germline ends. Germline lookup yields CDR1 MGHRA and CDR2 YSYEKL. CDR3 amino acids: CASSQVLLASPGELFF. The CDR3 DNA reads TGCGCCAGCAGCCAAGTCTTGCTAGCTAGTCCCGGGGAGCTGTTTTTT.

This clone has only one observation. The CDR3 here is CASNLLAGDPYEQYF. For the CDR3, the DNA is TGTGCCAGTAATCTCCTAGCGGGGGACCCCTACGAGCAGTACTTC. The rearrangement links TRBV19 to TRBJ2-7; TRBD2 aligns across 10 bases. CDR1 LNHDA and CDR2 SQIVND come from the germline V gene (reference sequence). J lost 2 bases, V lost 7 bases, and 8 bases had no gene match. The CDR3 consists of 15 residues.

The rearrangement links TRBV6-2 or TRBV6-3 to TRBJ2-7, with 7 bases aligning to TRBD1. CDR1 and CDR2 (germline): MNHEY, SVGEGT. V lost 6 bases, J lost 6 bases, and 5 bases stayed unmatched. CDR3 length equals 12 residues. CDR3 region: CASSPYRGEQYF. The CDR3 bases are TGTGCCAGCAGCCCATACAGGGGCGAGCAGTACTTC.

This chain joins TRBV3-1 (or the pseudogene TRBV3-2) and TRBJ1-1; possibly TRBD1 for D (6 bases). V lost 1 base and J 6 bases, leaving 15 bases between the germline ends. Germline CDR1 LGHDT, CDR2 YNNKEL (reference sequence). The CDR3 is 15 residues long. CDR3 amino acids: CASSQVPGAVAEAFF. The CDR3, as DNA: TGTGCCAGCAGCCAAGTCCCAGGGGCGGTCGCTGAAGCTTTCTTT.

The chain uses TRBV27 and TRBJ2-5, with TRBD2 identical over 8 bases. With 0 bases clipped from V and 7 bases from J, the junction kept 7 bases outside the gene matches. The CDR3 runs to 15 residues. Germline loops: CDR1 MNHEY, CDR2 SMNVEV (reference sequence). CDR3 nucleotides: TGTGCCAGCAGTTTATCGGGGCGGGGGGATGGGACCCAGTACTTC. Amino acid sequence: CASSLSGRGDGTQYF.

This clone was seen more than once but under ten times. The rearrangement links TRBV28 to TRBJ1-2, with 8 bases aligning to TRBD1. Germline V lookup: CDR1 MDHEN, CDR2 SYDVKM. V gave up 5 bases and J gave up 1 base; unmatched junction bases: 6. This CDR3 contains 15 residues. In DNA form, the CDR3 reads TGTGCCAGCAGTACCGGGACAGGCCTTAACTATGGCTACACCTTC. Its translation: CASSTGTGLNYGYTF.

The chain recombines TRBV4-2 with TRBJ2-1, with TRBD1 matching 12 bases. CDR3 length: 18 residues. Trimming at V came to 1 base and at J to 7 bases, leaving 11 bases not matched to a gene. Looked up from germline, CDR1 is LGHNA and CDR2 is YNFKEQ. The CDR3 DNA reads TGTGCCAGCAGCCAAGCAGGTATGGCGGGACAGGGGGCAAATGAGCAGTTCTTC. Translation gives CASSQAGMAGQGANEQFF.

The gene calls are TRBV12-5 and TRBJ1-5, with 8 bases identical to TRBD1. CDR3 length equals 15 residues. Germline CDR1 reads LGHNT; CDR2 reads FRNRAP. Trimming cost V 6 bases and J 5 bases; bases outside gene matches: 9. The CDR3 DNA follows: TGTGCTAGTGGGTTTCACAGGGGGACCCATCAGCCCCAGCATTTT. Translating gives CASGFHRGTHQPQHF.

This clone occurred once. CDR3 region: CASSRYDSKQETQYF. The CDR3 DNA reads TGTGCCAGCAGCCGCTATGACTCGAAGCAAGAGACCCAGTACTTC. The chain combines TRBV6-5 with TRBJ2-5; D unclear. Trimming removed 6 bases from V and 2 bases from J, with 16 bases in between. Looked up from germline, CDR1 is MNHEY and CDR2 is SVGAGI. The CDR3 is 15 residues long.

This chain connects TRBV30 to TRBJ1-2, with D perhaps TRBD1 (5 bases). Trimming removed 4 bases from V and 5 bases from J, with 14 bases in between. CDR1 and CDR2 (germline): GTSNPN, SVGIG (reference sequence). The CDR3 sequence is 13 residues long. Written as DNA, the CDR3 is TGTGCCTGGATTGCAGGGTTGGAGTATGGCTACACCTTC. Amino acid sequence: CAWIAGLEYGYTF. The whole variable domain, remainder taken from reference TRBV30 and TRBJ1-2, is SQTIHQWPATLVQPVGSPLSLECTVEGTSNPNLYWYRQAAGRGLQLLFYSVGIGQISSEVPQNLSASRPQDRQFILSSKKLLLSDSGFYLCAWIAGLEYGYTFGSGTRLTVV.

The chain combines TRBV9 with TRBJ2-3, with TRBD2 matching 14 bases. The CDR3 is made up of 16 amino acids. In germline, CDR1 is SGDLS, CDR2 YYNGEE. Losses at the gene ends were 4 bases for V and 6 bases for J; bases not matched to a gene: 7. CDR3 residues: CASSRGLAGAGDTQYF. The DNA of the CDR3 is TGTGCCAGCAGCCGGGGACTAGCGGGGGCCGGGGATACGCAGTATTTT.